Listed here are 15 T cell receptor beta chains from one sample, sequenced in a study of T-cell reconstitution after alpha-beta-depleted transplantation in children. Unique molecular identifiers were incorporated into the prepared TCRbeta library. TCRdb re-called the PCR reads with MiXCR, one entry per CDR3 protein. The table has about 340,000 distinct CDR3 sequences, 15% to 20% seen once. This material consisted of PBMCs, mostly from graft donor cells, taken 360 days after TCRalphabeta/CD19-depleted stem cell transplant. The receptors stem from a male patient between 2 and 10 years old who had a stem cell transplant for acute lymphoblastic leukemia, so the T cells may come from the graft donor.

The chain recombines TRBV29-1 with TRBJ2-7; D possibly matches TRBD1 or TRBD2 (6 bases each). The germline V gene encodes CDR1 SQVTM and CDR2 ANQGSEA. This CDR3 has 15 amino acids. V lost 1 base and J 7 bases, leaving 20 bases between the germline ends. CDR3 coding DNA: TGCAGCGTTGAAGTGGGTGCCCTCCTAGGGGGGGAGCAGTACTTC. This encodes CSVEVGALLGGEQYF.

This clonotype came up many times. The chain is built from TRBV29-1 and TRBJ2-5, with 10 bases lining up with TRBD1. Trimming at V came to 3 bases and at J to 9 bases, leaving 13 bases not matched to a gene. Germline V gene sequence: CDR1 SQVTM, CDR2 ANQGSEA. The CDR3 is made up of 15 amino acids. CDR3 sequence: CSVELPGQGHGAQYF. The CDR3 region has the DNA TGCAGCGTTGAGCTACCGGGACAGGGGCATGGGGCCCAGTACTTC.

The gene calls are TRBV9 and TRBJ2-5, with 9 bases matching TRBD2. V was pared by 4 bases and J by 7 bases, with 5 bases of the junction left unmatched. This CDR3 has 13 residues. Germline V lookup: CDR1 SGDLS, CDR2 YYNGEE. The CDR3 DNA is TGTGCCAGCAGCCTCCTAGCGGGGAGGACCCAGTACTTC. Translated: CASSLLAGRTQYF.

This clonotype was observed many times. This chain uses TRBV21-1 with TRBJ2-3; the table names TRBD2, a call not compared with the DNA. TRBV21-1 represents a pseudogene. This CDR3 contains 16 residues. Here the CDR3 reads CASSKGIRTRLDTQYF. CDR3 sequence (DNA): TGTGCCAGCAGCAAAGGTATAAGGACCCGCCTGGATACGCAGTATTTT.

In this sample, this clonotype turned up once. A read error may account for a junction end that differs from germline. The CDR3 DNA reads as TGTCCCAGCAGCTTAGGGGGCAGCTTCCAAGAGACCCAGTACTTC. Translated, it gives CPSSLGGSFQETQYF. The chain has TRBV7-2 and TRBJ2-5, with TRBD1 identical over 7 bases. Germline assignment: CDR1 SGHTA and CDR2 FQGNSA. The CDR3 contains 15 residues.

This clonotype was found a few times. The rearrangement joins TRBV7-8 to TRBJ2-5; possibly TRBD1 for D (6 bases). V lost 3 bases and J lost 3, with 8 bases in between. This CDR3 has 13 amino acids. Germline CDR1 and CDR2: SGHVS and FQNEAQ. The CDR3 nucleotides are TGTGCCAGCAGCTTTTACAGGGAAGAGACCCAGTACTTC. Amino acid sequence: CASSFYREETQYF.

This clonotype showed up many times. Here the CDR3 reads CASSLGNQGYEQYF. As DNA, the CDR3 is TGTGCCAGCAGTTTGGGGAATCAGGGATACGAGCAGTACTTC. The chain recombines TRBV28 with TRBJ2-7, with a possible D match to TRBD1 (5 bases). Germline loops: CDR1 MDHEN, CDR2 SYDVKM. Trimming cost V 3 bases and J 4 bases, with 13 bases left between them. The CDR3 runs 14 residues.

This clonotype was counted between two and nine times. V gene TRBV15 combines with J gene TRBJ1-3; D unclear. Trimming pared 0 bases from V and 4 bases from J, leaving 16 bases between. The CDR3 spans 17 residues. Germline-derived CDR1 and CDR2 are LNHNV and YYDKDF (reference sequence). DNA for the CDR3: TGTGCCACCAGCAGAGATCGGCCGGGGTCTTTAGGAAACACCATATATTTT. Protein sequence: CATSRDRPGSLGNTIYF.

This clonotype came up many times. This sequence joins TRBV5-5 and TRBJ2-4, with TRBD2 matching over 10 bases. The CDR3 sequence is 16 residues long. Germline CDR1 is SGHKS and CDR2 is YYEKEE (reference sequence). V dropped 2 bases and J dropped 0; count of bases not matched to a gene: 2. The CDR3 spells CASSFGLAVAKNIQYF. CDR3 in DNA: TGTGCCAGCAGCTTTGGACTAGCGGTAGCCAAAAACATTCAGTACTTC.

The chain uses TRBV25-1 and TRBJ2-3, with TRBD2 matching over 10 bases. CDR1 is MGHDK and CDR2 is SYGVNS in the germline V gene. The CDR3 loop spans 17 amino acids. V lost 2 bases, J lost 4 bases, and 9 bases stayed unmatched. In DNA form, the CDR3 reads TGTGCCAGCAGTGAAAGGGGGACTAGCGCTAGCCCAGATACGCAGTATTTT. Translated: CASSERGTSASPDTQYF.

For the CDR3, the DNA is TGTGCCATCCAAGGAGGGACCACAGATACGCAGTATTTT. Encoded protein: CAIQGGTTDTQYF. The chain employs TRBV10-3 and TRBJ2-3; a possible D gene is TRBD2 (6 bases). With 8 bases removed from V and 2 bases from J, the gap between germline ends came to 11 bases. CDR1 is ENHRY and CDR2 is SYGVKD in the germline V gene. The CDR3 runs 13 residues.

In its sample, this clonotype was seen many times. J is TRBJ2-5 and V is TRBV4-2, with TRBD1 matching 12 bases. V lost 2 bases, J lost 5 bases, and 6 bases stayed unmatched. Looked up from germline, CDR1 is LGHNA and CDR2 is YNFKEQ. There are 16 residues in the CDR3. CDR3 coding DNA: TGTGCCAGCAGCCAAACCGGGACAGGGGGCGCCGAGACCCAGTACTTC. It translates to CASSQTGTGGAETQYF.

This clonotype is a singleton in its sample. This chain links TRBV7-2 with TRBJ2-6; a possible D gene is TRBD2 (5 bases). CDR1 and CDR2 (germline): SGHTA, FQGNSA. Trimming stripped 3 bases from V and 4 bases from J, with 10 bases between. The CDR3 length is 15 residues. The DNA of the CDR3 is TGTGCCAGCAGCTTCAACGGAGGAGGGGCCAACGTCCTGACTTTC. Amino acids: CASSFNGGGANVLTF.

The rearrangement links TRBV4-2 to TRBJ2-1; TRBD1 aligns across 10 bases. Germline values: CDR1 LGHNA, CDR2 YNFKEQ. V was clipped by 5 bases and J by 2 bases; unmatched bases: 6. The CDR3 totals 16 residues. As DNA, the CDR3 is TGTGCCAGCAGCGGACGACAGGGGGCTCCCTACAATGAGCAGTTCTTC. Translated: CASSGRQGAPYNEQFF.

This clonotype turned up a few times. The chain has TRBV7-9 and TRBJ2-5, with TRBD2 as a possible D gene (6 bases). CDR3 length: 14 residues. The V gene lost 2 bases and the J gene lost 5 bases, with 12 bases spanning the gap. Looked up from germline, CDR1 is SEHNR and CDR2 is FQNEAQ (reference sequence). The CDR3 sequence: CASSLQGGGETQYF. DNA for the CDR3: TGTGCCAGCAGCTTACAGGGAGGAGGGGAGACCCAGTACTTC.